Sample share makes the clone carrying this T cell receptor beta chain medium-sized. This sample is part of a study of naive and memory T cell subsets. The V end lost 6 bases, the J end lost 4 bases, and 19 bases lay between the germline ends. The CDR3 sequence is 15 residues long. From germline, CDR1 is MNHEY and CDR2 SVGEGT. Ligated cDNA underwent four rounds of PCR with nested alpha and beta constant region primers and SP2. Using its own MiXCR run on the UMI-ligation and nested PCR reads, TCRdb lists one record per CDR3 protein. Counted here are tens of thousands of distinct CDR3 sequences, around 5.3% occurring once; the ten biggest clones make up 7.4%. TCR cDNA received a 3' ligated oligonucleotide that carried a UMI.

The specimen was blood. This chain uses TRBV6-2 or TRBV6-3 with TRBJ2-7; D might be TRBD1 (6 bases). This clonotype was obtained from an adult in good health. CDR3 DNA: TGTGCCAGCAGCACCCCGAGGGGGAGAGGATACGAGCAGTACTTC. Translated, it gives CASSTPRGRGYEQYF.